Listed below are T cell receptor beta chains from one sample, sequenced in a study of CD4 T cells in relation to SARS-CoV-2 and coronaviruses. Sequencing used immunoSEQ multiplex PCR; TCRdb keeps in-frame clones, though not all of them. The sample yields about 26,000 clones, more than 60% seen once. These receptors have no known antigen. The sequenced sample consisted of CD4+ T cells from PBMCs, cultured in vitro. These receptors were collected from a human donor in good health. The CDR3 runs from the conserved cysteine through the conserved F or W. A D gene is named only where the DNA matches it firmly. Expanded clones are given a class, and other clones once, few, many or no size at all.

NA	TRBJ2-1	NA	TRBV5-1	CASSGRLGVGRNEQFF	TGCGCCAGCAGCGGCAGACTAGGCGTTGGTAGGAATGAGCAGTTCTTC
NA	TRBJ2-1	NA	TRBV9	CASSVGSSYNEQFF	TGTGCCAGCAGCGTAGGGAGCTCCTACAATGAGCAGTTCTTC
TRBD1	TRBJ1-6	few	TRBV10-3	CAISETWDREDSPLHF	TGTGCCATCAGTGAGACCTGGGACAGGGAGGATTCACCCCTCCACTTT
NA	TRBJ1-6	NA	TRBV6-6	CASSYSGDNSPLHF	TGTGCCAGCAGTTACTCAGGGGACAATTCACCCCTCCACTTT
NA	TRBJ1-3	NA	TRBV5-4	CASSLAGGNTIYF	TGTGCCAGCAGCTTGGCAGGTGGAAACACCATATATTTT
NA	TRBJ2-1	NA	TRBV11-3	CASSPNGGGYNEQFF	TGTGCCAGCAGCCCAAACGGGGGCGGGTACAATGAGCAGTTCTTC
TRBD1	TRBJ2-7	NA	TRBV11-3	CASSSRGTGMDEQYF	TGTGCCAGCAGCTCCCGGGGGACAGGGATGGACGAGCAGTACTTC
NA	TRBJ2-3	NA	TRBV5-1	CASSYGFSDTQYF	TGCGCCAGCAGCTACGGGTTCTCAGATACGCAGTATTTT
NA	TRBJ1-5	few	TRBV7-2	CASSLGGGRAQHF	TGTGCCAGCAGCTTGGGGGGCGGCAGGGCCCAGCATTTT
TRBD1	TRBJ2-3	NA	TRBV2	CASSGRTGITSTDTQYF	TGTGCCAGCAGTGGGAGGACAGGAATTACTAGCACAGATACGCAGTATTTT
TRBD1	TRBJ2-7	NA	TRBV5-1	CASSQGRARGRDEQYF	TGCGCCAGCAGCCAGGGGCGAGCCAGGGGGCGCGACGAGCAGTACTTC
NA	TRBJ1-1	NA	TRBV10-3	CATRRGAEAEAFF	TGTGCCACGCGAAGAGGGGCGGAGGCTGAAGCTTTCTTT
TRBD2	TRBJ2-7	NA	TRBV5-1	CASSLAGTSGYEQYF	TGCGCCAGCAGCTTAGCTGGGACTAGCGGCTACGAGCAGTACTTC
NA	TRBJ1-6	NA	TRBV9	CASTGNYAESPLHF	TGTGCCAGCACGGGGAACTACGCGGAGTCACCCCTCCACTTT
TRBD2	TRBJ2-3	NA	TRBV11-3	CASSLGDSGGASTQYF	TGTGCCAGCAGCTTAGGGGATAGCGGGGGGGCGAGTACGCAGTATTTT
NA	TRBJ1-5	few	TRBV19	CASSISFRQPQHF	TGTGCCAGTAGTATAAGTTTTCGGCAGCCCCAGCATTTT
TRBD1	TRBJ1-5	NA	TRBV27	CASSSLRGINQPQHF	TGTGCCAGCAGTTCCCTCAGGGGGATCAATCAGCCCCAGCATTTT
NA	TRBJ1-1	NA	TRBV7-9	CASSLGKRGQSRGTEAFF	TGTGCCAGCAGCTTAGGTAAGCGGGGTCAAAGTCGTGGCACTGAAGCTTTCTTT
NA	TRBJ2-1	NA	TRBV7-9	CASSLPAYRTTNEQFF	TGTGCCAGCAGCCTCCCTGCTTATCGGACCACCAATGAGCAGTTCTTC
NA	TRBJ1-2	NA	TRBV7-2	CASSRVGGNYGYTF	TGTGCCAGCAGCAGAGTTGGGGGTAACTATGGCTACACCTTC
NA	TRBJ1-2	NA	TRBV12-3/TRBV12-4	CASSLANYGYTF	TGTGCCAGCTCTCTGGCCAACTATGGCTACACCTTC
TRBD1	TRBJ2-7	NA	TRBV7-3	CASSPGPGQGRYEQYF	TGTGCCAGCAGCCCCGGTCCCGGACAGGGGCGATACGAGCAGTACTTC
NA	TRBJ1-1	few	TRBV19	CASSIRGVNTEAFF	TGTGCCAGTAGTATAAGGGGGGTTAACACTGAAGCTTTCTTT
NA	TRBJ1-1	NA	TRBV7-2	CASSLDLGRGAEAFF	TGTGCCAGCAGCTTAGATCTGGGTAGGGGCGCTGAAGCTTTCTTT
NA	TRBJ1-4	few	TRBV7-2	CASSPEARGVEKLFF	TGTGCCAGCAGCCCCGAGGCCAGGGGAGTCGAAAAACTGTTTTTT
NA	TRBJ2-3	NA	TRBV5-1	CASSRGDHTDTQYF	TGCGCCAGCAGCCGCGGGGATCACACAGATACGCAGTATTTT
TRBD1	TRBJ1-6	NA	TRBV5-6	CASSLFDRGNSPLHF	TGTGCCAGCAGCTTGTTTGACAGGGGGAATTCACCCCTCCACTTT
NA	TRBJ1-5	few	TRBV2	CASSDNTGRQPQHF	TGTGCCAGCAGTGATAACACGGGTCGGCAGCCCCAGCATTTT
NA	TRBJ1-3	NA	TRBV5-1	CASSLEGSYSGNTIYF	TGCGCCAGCAGCTTGGAAGGCAGCTACTCTGGAAACACCATATATTTT
NA	TRBJ2-7	NA	TRBV6-5	CASSYGNSGTSYEQYF	TGTGCCAGCAGTTACGGCAATAGCGGAACCTCCTACGAGCAGTACTTC
NA	TRBJ1-5	NA	TRBV6-1	CASSEVGTQPQHF	TGTGCCAGCAGTGAAGTTGGAACTCAGCCCCAGCATTTT
TRBD2	TRBJ2-3	NA	TRBV7-9	CASSDGLAGGADTQYF	TGTGCCAGCAGTGACGGACTAGCGGGAGGAGCAGATACGCAGTATTTT
NA	TRBJ2-2	NA	TRBV12-3/TRBV12-4	CASSQGETGELFF	TGTGCCAGCAGTCAAGGGGAAACCGGGGAGCTGTTTTTT
TRBD2	TRBJ2-1	NA	TRBV10-3	CAISRTSGDEQFF	TGTGCCATCAGCCGGACTAGCGGCGATGAGCAGTTCTTC
NA	TRBJ2-1	NA	TRBV3-1/TRBV3-2	CASSRDNTPGHEQFF	TGTGCCAGCAGCCGAGATAACACTCCCGGCCATGAGCAGTTCTTC